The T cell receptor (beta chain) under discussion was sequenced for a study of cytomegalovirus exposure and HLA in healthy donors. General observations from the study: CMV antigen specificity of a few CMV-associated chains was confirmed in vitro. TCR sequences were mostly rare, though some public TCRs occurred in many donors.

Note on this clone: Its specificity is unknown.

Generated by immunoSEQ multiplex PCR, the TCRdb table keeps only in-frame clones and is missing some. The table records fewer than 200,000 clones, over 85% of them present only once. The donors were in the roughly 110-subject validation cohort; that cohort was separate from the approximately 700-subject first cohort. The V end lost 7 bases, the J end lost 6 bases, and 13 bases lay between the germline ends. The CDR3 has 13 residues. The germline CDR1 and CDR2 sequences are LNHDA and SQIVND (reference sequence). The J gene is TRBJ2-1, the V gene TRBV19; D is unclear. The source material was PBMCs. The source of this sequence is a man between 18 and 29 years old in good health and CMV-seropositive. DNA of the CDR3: TGTGCCAGTAACCCAGGCCCCACCAATGAGCAGTTCTTC. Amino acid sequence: CASNPGPTNEQFF.